Listed below are T cell receptor beta chains from one sample, sequenced in a study of shared clonotypes between healthy human individuals. Measured with immunoSEQ multiplex PCR; TCRdb has only the in-frame clones, and not every one. The sample holds about 2.4 million clones, 93% seen once. The sequenced sample was naive CD4+ T cells from PBMCs. These receptors came from a man aged 18 to 29 in good health. Some clones in this sample may be carry-over from other donors' samples. The CDR3 runs from the conserved cysteine through the conserved F or W. Each record gives: CDR3 protein, V gene, D gene, J gene. D genes are given only for firm matches.

cdr3_aa: CASSVRVSSYEQYF; v_call: TRBV9; d_call: -; j_call: TRBJ2-7
cdr3_aa: CANCETSGRLCEQFF; v_call: TRBV21-1; d_call: -; j_call: TRBJ2-1
cdr3_aa: CASSPTGGVGETQYF; v_call: TRBV7-3; d_call: -; j_call: TRBJ2-5
cdr3_aa: CASSLAGDSYEQYF; v_call: TRBV7-9; d_call: -; j_call: TRBJ2-7
cdr3_aa: CASSLGRNYGYTF; v_call: TRBV5-6; d_call: -; j_call: TRBJ1-2
cdr3_aa: CASSLIPTDTQYF; v_call: TRBV5-1; d_call: -; j_call: TRBJ2-3
cdr3_aa: CASSLDRNTDTQYF; v_call: TRBV5-1; d_call: -; j_call: TRBJ2-3
cdr3_aa: CASSLGSGNSYEQYF; v_call: TRBV5-1; d_call: -; j_call: TRBJ2-7
cdr3_aa: CASSQGSLWNTEAFF; v_call: TRBV4-3; d_call: -; j_call: TRBJ1-1
cdr3_aa: CASSLLKGGGYGYTF; v_call: TRBV28; d_call: -; j_call: TRBJ1-2
cdr3_aa: CASRPPGLPGDEQFF; v_call: TRBV7-2; d_call: -; j_call: TRBJ2-1
cdr3_aa: CASAPAGSSSGNTIYF; v_call: TRBV7-3; d_call: -; j_call: TRBJ1-3
cdr3_aa: CASSQFQGRTGELFF; v_call: TRBV14; d_call: -; j_call: TRBJ2-2
cdr3_aa: CASSLTQGGLTEAFF; v_call: TRBV27; d_call: -; j_call: TRBJ1-1
cdr3_aa: CASSQGAHPSEAFF; v_call: TRBV7-3; d_call: -; j_call: TRBJ1-1
cdr3_aa: CASSAGGRQNQPQHF; v_call: TRBV13; d_call: TRBD1; j_call: TRBJ1-5
cdr3_aa: CASSYESGANVLTF; v_call: TRBV6-5; d_call: -; j_call: TRBJ2-6
cdr3_aa: CASSVDSAGDTQYF; v_call: TRBV9; d_call: -; j_call: TRBJ2-3
cdr3_aa: CSVRRGTSTDTQYF; v_call: TRBV29-1; d_call: -; j_call: TRBJ2-3
cdr3_aa: CASSLLLDSYEQYF; v_call: TRBV7-9; d_call: -; j_call: TRBJ2-7
cdr3_aa: CASKIQATSNQPQHF; v_call: TRBV19; d_call: -; j_call: TRBJ1-5
cdr3_aa: CASSLRAGETDTQYF; v_call: TRBV7-3; d_call: TRBD2; j_call: TRBJ2-3
cdr3_aa: CASSLQTGGTVGGYTF; v_call: TRBV7-8; d_call: TRBD1; j_call: TRBJ1-2
cdr3_aa: CASSSTLEAVSSYNEQFF; v_call: TRBV7-2; d_call: -; j_call: TRBJ2-1
cdr3_aa: CASSLLSGELFF; v_call: TRBV28; d_call: -; j_call: TRBJ2-2
cdr3_aa: CSVDPGTGFYNEQFF; v_call: TRBV29-1; d_call: TRBD1; j_call: TRBJ2-1
cdr3_aa: CASSPEGNQPQHF; v_call: TRBV18; d_call: -; j_call: TRBJ1-5
cdr3_aa: CASSVAGGWYEQYF; v_call: TRBV6-5; d_call: TRBD2; j_call: TRBJ2-7
cdr3_aa: CASSFSGSLTGELFF; v_call: TRBV7-9; d_call: -; j_call: TRBJ2-2
cdr3_aa: CASSTLTVAETQYF; v_call: TRBV19; d_call: -; j_call: TRBJ2-5
cdr3_aa: CASSSGDKAYF; v_call: TRBV7-3; d_call: -; j_call: TRBJ2-5
cdr3_aa: CAAGRPHQETQYF; v_call: TRBV28; d_call: -; j_call: TRBJ2-5
cdr3_aa: CASSFVDRGRTEQFF; v_call: TRBV5-1; d_call: TRBD1; j_call: TRBJ2-1
cdr3_aa: CASSMLGAGSGNTIYF; v_call: TRBV19; d_call: -; j_call: TRBJ1-3
cdr3_aa: CASTPGPEFITDTQYF; v_call: TRBV5-1; d_call: -; j_call: TRBJ2-3
cdr3_aa: CASSPPPRRAKNIQYF; v_call: TRBV18; d_call: -; j_call: TRBJ2-4